These T cell receptor beta chains were read from a single sample in a study of cytomegalovirus exposure and HLA in healthy donors. Libraries were prepared by immunoSEQ multiplex PCR; TCRdb keeps only in-frame clonotypes and omits some of them. The repertoire includes 160,000 or so clones, 65% to 80% of them detected once, and around 4.6% sits in the top ten. The sample consisted of PBMCs. These receptors were collected from a man aged 18 to 35 in good health and CMV-seropositive. Both conserved end residues are part of each CDR3. The D gene is left open where the match is weak. Size tells how often a clone was seen (once, few, many) or the class of an expanded clone, and some rows leave it out.

clone size: -; J gene: TRBJ1-1; D gene: -; V gene: TRBV4-2; CDR3 protein: CASSQGPIGTPGTEAFF; CDR3 DNA: TGTGCCAGCAGCCAAGGACCGATAGGGACACCGGGCACTGAAGCTTTCTTT
clone size: -; J gene: TRBJ1-1; D gene: -; V gene: TRBV28; CDR3 protein: CASSRPGLAFF; CDR3 DNA: TGTGCCAGCAGTCGACCAGGGTTGGCTTTCTTT
clone size: -; J gene: TRBJ1-4; D gene: -; V gene: TRBV7-9; CDR3 protein: CASSFGRETEKLFF; CDR3 DNA: TGTGCCAGCAGCTTTGGCAGGGAAACTGAAAAACTGTTTTTT
clone size: -; J gene: TRBJ2-2; D gene: -; V gene: TRBV5-1; CDR3 protein: CASSPRGGVTNTGELFF; CDR3 DNA: TGCGCCAGCAGCCCAAGGGGCGGTGTTACGAACACCGGGGAGCTGTTTTTT
clone size: -; J gene: TRBJ2-3; D gene: TRBD1; V gene: TRBV29-1; CDR3 protein: CSVEGGTEGTDTQYF; CDR3 DNA: TGCAGCGTTGAAGGTGGGACAGAGGGCACAGATACGCAGTATTTT
clone size: -; J gene: TRBJ1-4; D gene: TRBD1; V gene: TRBV5-5; CDR3 protein: CASSLDRGFNEKLFF; CDR3 DNA: TGTGCCAGCAGCCTGGACAGGGGATTTAATGAAAAACTGTTTTTT
clone size: -; J gene: TRBJ1-1; D gene: TRBD1; V gene: TRBV30; CDR3 protein: CASRAGTANTEAFF; CDR3 DNA: TGTGCCTCGAGGGCCGGGACAGCGAACACTGAAGCTTTCTTT
clone size: few; J gene: TRBJ1-3; D gene: TRBD1; V gene: TRBV7-8; CDR3 protein: CASSLQYGQGAVDSGNTIYF; CDR3 DNA: TGTGCCAGCAGCTTGCAATACGGACAGGGGGCTGTCGACTCTGGAAACACCATATATTTT
clone size: few; J gene: TRBJ1-5; D gene: -; V gene: TRBV30; CDR3 protein: CAWSAGGRLYQPQHF; CDR3 DNA: TGTGCCTGGAGTGCCGGTGGTCGTCTCTATCAGCCCCAGCATTTT
clone size: few; J gene: TRBJ1-2; D gene: -; V gene: TRBV4-1; CDR3 protein: CASSQEGEEGGGYTF; CDR3 DNA: TGCGCCAGCAGCCAAGAGGGGGAGGAAGGAGGTGGCTACACCTTC
clone size: -; J gene: TRBJ1-1; D gene: TRBD1; V gene: TRBV6-6; CDR3 protein: CASSLVGGQGRNEAFF; CDR3 DNA: TGTGCCAGCAGTCTCGTTGGAGGACAGGGAAGGAATGAAGCTTTCTTT
clone size: -; J gene: TRBJ1-2; D gene: -; V gene: TRBV15; CDR3 protein: CATSRDSLNGYTF; CDR3 DNA: TGTGCCACCAGCAGAGATAGTCTGAATGGCTACACCTTC
clone size: few; J gene: TRBJ1-2; D gene: -; V gene: TRBV5-1; CDR3 protein: CASSIERAPGTF; CDR3 DNA: TGCGCCAGCAGCATAGAGAGGGCACCGGGGACCTTC
clone size: -; J gene: TRBJ1-1; D gene: -; V gene: TRBV6-1; CDR3 protein: CASSEGGRANTEAFF; CDR3 DNA: TGTGCCAGCAGTGAAGGTGGCAGGGCGAACACTGAAGCTTTCTTT
clone size: once; J gene: TRBJ1-1; D gene: TRBD1; V gene: TRBV30; CDR3 protein: CAWRIEGAPRTEAFF; CDR3 DNA: TGTGCCTGGAGGATCGAGGGGGCCCCGAGGACTGAAGCTTTCTTT
clone size: -; J gene: TRBJ1-2; D gene: -; V gene: TRBV27; CDR3 protein: CASSSTPARDGVRGYTF; CDR3 DNA: TGTGCCAGCAGTTCGACCCCGGCCCGGGATGGGGTGAGAGGCTACACCTTC
clone size: -; J gene: TRBJ1-2; D gene: -; V gene: TRBV12-5; CDR3 protein: CASGFDTYGYTF; CDR3 DNA: TGTGCTAGTGGTTTCGACACCTATGGCTACACCTTC
clone size: -; J gene: TRBJ1-2; D gene: TRBD1; V gene: TRBV28; CDR3 protein: CASSLTQGAGYTF; CDR3 DNA: TGTGCCAGCAGTTTAACACAGGGGGCCGGCTACACCTTC
clone size: -; J gene: TRBJ2-1; D gene: TRBD2; V gene: TRBV6-1; CDR3 protein: CASSDAAASGRPLGQFF; CDR3 DNA: TGTGCCAGCAGTGACGCCGCGGCTAGCGGGAGGCCCCTCGGGCAGTTCTTC
clone size: -; J gene: TRBJ2-2; D gene: -; V gene: TRBV10-3; CDR3 protein: CAISEFGSAVNTGELFF; CDR3 DNA: TGTGCCATCAGTGAGTTTGGTAGCGCGGTAAACACCGGGGAGCTGTTTTTT
clone size: -; J gene: TRBJ1-1; D gene: -; V gene: TRBV7-3; CDR3 protein: CASRGERGGNTEAFF; CDR3 DNA: TGTGCCAGCAGGGGAGAAAGGGGGGGGAACACTGAAGCTTTCTTT
clone size: -; J gene: TRBJ2-2; D gene: -; V gene: TRBV6-5; CDR3 protein: CASSSQRVADTGELFF; CDR3 DNA: TGTGCCAGCAGTTCGCAGAGGGTAGCGGACACCGGGGAGCTGTTTTTT
clone size: -; J gene: TRBJ1-6; D gene: TRBD1; V gene: TRBV30; CDR3 protein: CAWKGARSLHF; CDR3 DNA: TGTGCCTGGAAGGGGGCTCGGTCCCTCCACTTT
clone size: -; J gene: TRBJ1-1; D gene: -; V gene: TRBV18; CDR3 protein: CASLAYGQGTEAFF; CDR3 DNA: TGTGCCAGCTTGGCGTACGGGCAGGGAACTGAAGCTTTCTTT
clone size: -; J gene: TRBJ1-1; D gene: TRBD1; V gene: TRBV10-3; CDR3 protein: CAIRGAGGENGEAFF; CDR3 DNA: TGTGCCATCAGGGGCGCAGGGGGAGAAAACGGTGAAGCTTTCTTT
clone size: -; J gene: TRBJ1-2; D gene: -; V gene: TRBV4-1; CDR3 protein: CASSQDSQIGYTF; CDR3 DNA: TGCGCCAGCAGCCAAGATTCACAAATTGGCTACACCTTC
clone size: -; J gene: TRBJ1-6; D gene: -; V gene: TRBV5-1; CDR3 protein: CASSLATENSPLHF; CDR3 DNA: TGCGCCAGCAGCTTGGCGACAGAGAATTCACCCCTCCACTTT
clone size: few; J gene: TRBJ2-5; D gene: TRBD1; V gene: TRBV7-8; CDR3 protein: CASSTTGTGGRETQYF; CDR3 DNA: TGTGCCAGCAGCACAACCGGGACAGGGGGCCGCGAGACCCAGTACTTC
clone size: -; J gene: TRBJ1-1; D gene: -; V gene: TRBV30; CDR3 protein: CAWSVYRTKGTEAFF; CDR3 DNA: TGTGCCTGGAGTGTATACAGAACCAAAGGAACTGAAGCTTTCTTT
clone size: once; J gene: TRBJ2-1; D gene: -; V gene: TRBV5-1; CDR3 protein: CASSPIRGKGNEQFF; CDR3 DNA: TGCGCCAGCAGCCCAATCAGGGGAAAGGGCAATGAGCAGTTCTTC
clone size: -; J gene: TRBJ1-2; D gene: -; V gene: TRBV5-8; CDR3 protein: CASSLAPTGRANYGYTF; CDR3 DNA: TGTGCCAGCAGCTTGGCCCCCACAGGGAGAGCTAACTATGGCTACACCTTC
clone size: -; J gene: TRBJ2-1; D gene: -; V gene: TRBV5-1; CDR3 protein: CASSSTEGLGYNEQFF; CDR3 DNA: TGCGCCAGCAGCTCAACTGAGGGTTTAGGCTACAATGAGCAGTTCTTC
clone size: -; J gene: TRBJ1-1; D gene: -; V gene: TRBV25-1; CDR3 protein: CASSGGGNTEAFF; CDR3 DNA: TGTGCCAGCAGTGGCGGAGGGAACACTGAAGCTTTCTTT
clone size: -; J gene: TRBJ1-1; D gene: -; V gene: TRBV30; CDR3 protein: CAWDPQGNTEAFF; CDR3 DNA: TGTGCCTGGGATCCACAGGGGAACACTGAAGCTTTCTTT
clone size: -; J gene: TRBJ2-5; D gene: -; V gene: TRBV20-1; CDR3 protein: CSARAGETQYF; CDR3 DNA: TGCAGTGCTAGGGCGGGGGAGACCCAGTACTTC
clone size: -; J gene: TRBJ2-3; D gene: -; V gene: TRBV18; CDR3 protein: CASSPAVTGDTQYF; CDR3 DNA: TGTGCCAGCTCACCGGCCGTAACAGGAGATACGCAGTATTTT
clone size: -; J gene: TRBJ1-1; D gene: TRBD1; V gene: TRBV5-1; CDR3 protein: CASSFDRANTEAFF; CDR3 DNA: TGCGCCAGCAGCTTCGACAGGGCGAACACTGAAGCTTTCTTT
clone size: -; J gene: TRBJ1-6; D gene: -; V gene: TRBV9; CDR3 protein: CASSGSGGAGEPLHF; CDR3 DNA: TGTGCCAGCAGCGGTAGCGGGGGGGCAGGCGAACCCCTCCACTTT
clone size: -; J gene: TRBJ2-3; D gene: TRBD1; V gene: TRBV6-6; CDR3 protein: CASSPPRGRSTDTQYF; CDR3 DNA: TGTGCCAGCAGTCCTCCGAGGGGGCGTAGCACAGATACGCAGTATTTT
clone size: few; J gene: TRBJ1-1; D gene: -; V gene: TRBV28; CDR3 protein: CASSSPGRPNTEAFF; CDR3 DNA: TGTGCCAGCAGTTCTCCAGGGAGGCCGAACACTGAAGCTTTCTTT
clone size: -; J gene: TRBJ1-1; D gene: -; V gene: TRBV28; CDR3 protein: CASIPGGGTEAFF; CDR3 DNA: TGTGCCAGCATTCCGGGCGGAGGCACTGAAGCTTTCTTT
clone size: -; J gene: TRBJ1-2; D gene: TRBD1; V gene: TRBV5-4; CDR3 protein: CASSPFGTGALGYTF; CDR3 DNA: TGTGCCAGCAGCCCATTTGGGACAGGGGCCCTTGGCTACACCTTC
clone size: -; J gene: TRBJ2-2; D gene: TRBD1; V gene: TRBV5-6; CDR3 protein: CASSPIQGDSGELFF; CDR3 DNA: TGTGCCAGCAGCCCAATTCAGGGGGATTCCGGGGAGCTGTTTTTT
clone size: -; J gene: TRBJ2-3; D gene: -; V gene: TRBV5-4; CDR3 protein: CASSPTAGTQYF; CDR3 DNA: TGTGCCAGCAGCCCGACAGCAGGGACGCAGTATTTT
clone size: -; J gene: TRBJ1-1; D gene: TRBD1; V gene: TRBV18; CDR3 protein: CASSPGQGITEAFF; CDR3 DNA: TGTGCCAGCTCACCGGGACAGGGAATAACTGAAGCTTTCTTT
clone size: few; J gene: TRBJ1-1; D gene: -; V gene: TRBV7-2; CDR3 protein: CASSLSRDTEAFF; CDR3 DNA: TGTGCCAGCAGCTTAAGCAGGGACACTGAAGCTTTCTTT
clone size: few; J gene: TRBJ1-2; D gene: -; V gene: TRBV21-1; CDR3 protein: CASSKREGYYGYTF; CDR3 DNA: TGTGCCAGCAGCAAACGGGAGGGCTACTATGGCTACACCTTC
clone size: -; J gene: TRBJ1-5; D gene: -; V gene: TRBV6-6; CDR3 protein: CASSPGVYSNQPQHF; CDR3 DNA: TGTGCCAGCAGTCCTGGAGTGTATAGCAATCAGCCCCAGCATTTT
clone size: -; J gene: TRBJ2-3; D gene: TRBD1; V gene: TRBV11-2; CDR3 protein: CASSPIQGARDTQYF; CDR3 DNA: TGTGCCAGCAGCCCTATCCAGGGGGCAAGAGATACGCAGTATTTT
clone size: -; J gene: TRBJ1-5; D gene: -; V gene: TRBV30; CDR3 protein: CAWSASGQPQHF; CDR3 DNA: TGTGCCTGGAGTGCATCGGGTCAGCCCCAGCATTTT
clone size: -; J gene: TRBJ2-3; D gene: TRBD2; V gene: TRBV25-1; CDR3 protein: CASSVGAAGSTDTQYF; CDR3 DNA: TGTGCCAGCAGTGTAGGGGCAGCGGGGAGCACAGATACGCAGTATTTT
clone size: -; J gene: TRBJ2-5; D gene: TRBD1; V gene: TRBV28; CDR3 protein: CASRGTGGLSQETQYF; CDR3 DNA: TGTGCCAGCAGGGGGACAGGAGGGTTATCCCAAGAGACCCAGTACTTC
clone size: few; J gene: TRBJ1-5; D gene: -; V gene: TRBV11-2; CDR3 protein: CASSLYLLLRGGDQPQHF; CDR3 DNA: TGTGCCAGCAGCTTATACCTTCTACTACGGGGGGGGGATCAGCCCCAGCATTTT
clone size: -; J gene: TRBJ2-2; D gene: TRBD2; V gene: TRBV5-4; CDR3 protein: CASRPATSGRAAGELFF; CDR3 DNA: TGTGCCAGCAGACCGGCGACTAGCGGGAGGGCCGCCGGGGAGCTGTTTTTT
clone size: -; J gene: TRBJ1-6; D gene: -; V gene: TRBV6-1; CDR3 protein: CASTPAGGVNSPLHF; CDR3 DNA: TGTGCCAGCACCCCAGCGGGGGGGGTAAATTCACCCCTCCACTTT